Here is one TCR beta chain with its context. Its antigen is undetermined. The record originates from a study of chemoradiotherapy in HPV16-positive cancers. Notes on the study in general: Candidate HPV-specific clones and E7-related TCR motifs grew in tumor during treatment. Functional assays defining HPV-specific T cells used only a couple of HPV16-positive patients. HPV-responsive T-cell expansion during chemoradiotherapy was linked to improved recurrence-free survival in HPV16-positive patients.

Repeated repertoire sampling spanned the course of chemoradiotherapy. Per the germline V gene, CDR1 is SGHNT and CDR2 is YYREEE (reference sequence). Trimming at V came to 2 bases and at J to 0 bases, leaving 5 bases not matched to a gene. The CDR3 extends over 17 amino acids. The protocol was immunoSEQ multiplex PCR, while the TCRdb copy is restricted to in-frame clones and leaves out a portion. The table lists approximately 1,900 clones, 90% to 95% of them singletons. This receptor was obtained from a human donor with HPV-associated anogenital cancer. Specimen: tumor tissue, collected from a patient who underwent chemoradiotherapy. The J gene is TRBJ2-3, the V gene TRBV5-4; 11 bases agree with TRBD2. In nucleotides, the CDR3 is TGTGCCAGCAGCTTCGGGACTAGCGGAGCTAGCACAGATACGCAGTATTTT. It encodes CASSFGTSGASTDTQYF.